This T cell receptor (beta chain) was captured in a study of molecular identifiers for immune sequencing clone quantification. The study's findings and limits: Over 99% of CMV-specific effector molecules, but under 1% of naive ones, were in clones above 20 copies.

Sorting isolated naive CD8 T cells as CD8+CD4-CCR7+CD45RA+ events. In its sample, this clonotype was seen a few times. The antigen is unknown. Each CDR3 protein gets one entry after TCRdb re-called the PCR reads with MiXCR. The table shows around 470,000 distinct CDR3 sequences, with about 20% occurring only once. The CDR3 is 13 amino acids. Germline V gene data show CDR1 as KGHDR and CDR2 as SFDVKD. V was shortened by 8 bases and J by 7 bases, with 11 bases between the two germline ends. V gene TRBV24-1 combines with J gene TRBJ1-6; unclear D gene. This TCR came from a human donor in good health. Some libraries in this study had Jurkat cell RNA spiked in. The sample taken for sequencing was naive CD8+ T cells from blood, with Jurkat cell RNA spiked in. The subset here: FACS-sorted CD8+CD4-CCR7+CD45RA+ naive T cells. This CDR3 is CATTTPVNSPLHF. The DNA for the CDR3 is TGTGCCACCACCACGCCAGTAAATTCACCCCTCCACTTT.